This T cell receptor beta chain was recorded in a study of T cells in Graves' hyperthyroidism and ophthalmopathy. Overall study context: Peripheral blood was secured at the point of initial diagnosis, before any treatment.

Amplification targeted TCR beta CDR3 regions from RNA transcripts. TCR CDR3 regions were first amplified by RT-PCR with HTBI primers. TCRdb fed the multiplex PCR reads into MiXCR, producing one record per CDR3 protein. The sample holds approximately 710,000 distinct CDR3 sequences, roughly 17% seen once. CDR1 and CDR2 (germline): GTSNPN, SVGIG (reference sequence). V was pared by 5 bases and J by 7 bases, with 12 bases of the junction left unmatched. The CDR3 runs to 15 residues. This clonotype was recorded many times. Patients aged 18 to 65 had newly diagnosed hyperthyroidism that had lasted under 2 months.

The chain employs TRBV30 and TRBJ2-3; 10 bases fit TRBD2. What was sequenced was blood. The receptor comes from a man aged 50 to 60 with Graves' hyperthyroidism. The CDR3 coding sequence is TGTGCCTGGGGGGTCCCTAGCGGGAGTATGCATACGCAGTATTTT. Translation: CAWGVPSGSMHTQYF.